This passage covers 15 T cell receptor beta chains from one sample sequenced in a study of T-cell reconstitution after alpha-beta-depleted transplantation in children. Unique molecular identifiers were used in preparing the TCRbeta library. TCRdb itself ran the PCR reads through MiXCR, one entry per CDR3 protein. The sample contains 800,000 to 1,000,000 distinct CDR3 sequences, roughly 29% of which appear only once. Sequencing was performed on PBMCs, mostly from graft donor cells, taken 360 days after TCRalphabeta/CD19-depleted stem cell transplant. The receptors were sampled from a boy younger than two who had a stem cell transplant for SCID, so the T cells may come from the graft donor.

This chain joins TRBV2 and TRBJ2-5, with 7 nucleotides matching TRBD2. Germline V gene lookup returns CDR1 SNHLY and CDR2 FYNNEI. J lost 2 bases, V lost 5 bases, and 11 bases had no gene match. The CDR3 runs 16 residues. The CDR3 is CASSFYRDYAQETQYF. CDR3 nucleotide sequence: TGTGCCAGCAGTTTTTACCGGGACTACGCTCAAGAGACCCAGTACTTC.

The sample holds a few counts of this clonotype. This sequence joins TRBV7-2 and TRBJ1-1; TRBD1 agrees at 7 bases. The CDR3 is 15 amino acids. J was trimmed by 4 bases and V by 3 bases; bases with no gene match: 8. The V gene's germline CDR1 is SGHTA and CDR2 FQGNSA. The CDR3 DNA follows: TGTGCCAGCAGCTTGGACGTAGGGGGCCGCACTGAAGCTTTCTTT. The encoded protein is CASSLDVGGRTEAFF.

DNA for the CDR3: TGCGCCAGCAGCGGGCACACCGTCTACGAGCAGTACTTC. Translation gives CASSGHTVYEQYF. This chain joins TRBV5-1 and TRBJ2-7; D call uncertain. Germline V CDR1 and CDR2: SGHRS, YFSETQ. The CDR3 has 13 amino acids. Trimming cost V 4 bases and J 3 bases, with 11 bases left between them. Looking up the rest from reference TRBV5-1 and TRBJ2-7 gives the full variable domain: KAGVTQTPRYLIKTRGQQVTLSCSPISGHRSVSWYQQTPGQGLQFLFEYFSETQRNKGNFPGRFSGRQFSNSRSEMNVSTLELGDSALYLCASSGHTVYEQYFGPGTRLTVT.

The chain links TRBV7-8 to TRBJ1-1, with D hard to call. CDR1 SGHVS and CDR2 FQNEAQ come from the germline V gene. V was trimmed by 2 bases and J by 1 base, leaving 8 bases between them. The CDR3 is 14 amino acids. The CDR3 loop is CASSLPLTNTEAFF. DNA of the CDR3: TGTGCCAGCAGCTTACCATTAACGAACACTGAAGCTTTCTTT.

The chain links TRBV5-1 to TRBJ2-1; 10 nucleotides agree with TRBD2. Germline CDR1 reads SGHRS; CDR2 reads YFSETQ. This CDR3 has 17 residues. Germline trimming cut 2 bases from V and 5 bases from J; bases unmatched to any gene: 10. As DNA, the CDR3 is TGCGCCAGCAGCTTAATCCCTAGCGGGGGCCTTCACAATGAGCAGTTCTTC. This translates into CASSLIPSGGLHNEQFF.

This clonotype has just a few counts. This sequence joins TRBV29-1 and TRBJ2-1; TRBD2 agrees at 11 bases. This CDR3 is built from 13 residues. Germline V gene sequence: CDR1 SQVTM, CDR2 ANQGSEA. V trimming: 2 bases; J trimming: 14 bases; junction bases outside the gene matches: 8. The CDR3 here is CSVETSGGNREFF. The CDR3 bases are TGCAGCGTTGAAACTAGCGGGGGAAATAGGGAGTTCTTC.

The V and J genes are TRBV12-3 or TRBV12-4 and TRBJ2-7; 9 nucleotides match TRBD1. V was clipped by 6 bases and J by 3 bases; unmatched bases: 9. The CDR3 is 15 residues long. Here the CDR3 reads CASSKTKGQGYEQYF. The CDR3 bases are TGTGCCAGCAGCAAAACGAAGGGACAGGGCTACGAGCAGTACTTC.

The chain links TRBV4-3 to TRBJ2-1, with 7 bases lining up with TRBD1. V shed 1 base, J shed 2 bases, and the junction held 2 bases outside the gene matches. This CDR3 is 15 amino acids long. CDR1 and CDR2 (germline): LGHNA, YSLEER. CDR3 region: CASSQVGTAYNEQFF. The CDR3 nucleotides read TGCGCCAGCAGCCAAGTGGGGACAGCCTACAATGAGCAGTTCTTC.

This clonotype was seen a few times. This chain joins TRBV20-1 and TRBJ2-7; 8 bases match TRBD2. This CDR3 contains 13 residues. V shed 6 bases, J shed 6 bases, and the junction held 10 bases outside the gene matches. Per the germline V gene, CDR1 is DFQATT and CDR2 is SNEGSKA (reference sequence). The CDR3, as DNA: TGCAGTGCGTCCGGGACTAGTCTTCCCGAGCAGTACTTC. Amino acid sequence: CSASGTSLPEQYF.

In DNA form, the CDR3 reads TGCGCCAGCAGCCATCCGGACGTGAGGAGGAACACTGAAGCTTTCTTT. It translates to CASSHPDVRRNTEAFF. The chain uses TRBV4-1 and TRBJ1-1, with D hard to call. Germline CDR1 and CDR2: MGHRA and YSYEKL. This CDR3 is built from 16 residues. V shed 3 bases and J shed 1 base, with 15 bases lying between them.

This clonotype was counted a few times. The chain has TRBV29-1 and TRBJ2-5; no reliable D call. This CDR3 is built from 12 residues. The V end was cut by 5 bases, the J end by 4 bases, with 11 bases between. Germline V gene lookup returns CDR1 SQVTM and CDR2 ANQGSEA. The CDR3 nucleotides are TGCAGCGTTTTTACAGTAGGAGAGACCCAGTACTTC. Translating it yields CSVFTVGETQYF.

This clonotype showed up just a few times. This chain joins TRBV7-8 and TRBJ2-2; 11 bases map to TRBD2. Trimming at V came to 5 bases and at J to 1 base, leaving 3 bases not matched to a gene. The CDR3 consists of 16 residues. Germline V gene data show CDR1 as SGHVS and CDR2 as FQNEAQ. This chain's CDR3 is CASSAGLAGNTGELFF. The DNA for the CDR3 is TGTGCCAGCAGCGCAGGACTAGCGGGGAACACCGGGGAGCTGTTTTTT.

This clonotype appeared a few times. V usage is TRBV5-1 and J usage is TRBJ1-1; D is unresolved. Germline lookup yields CDR1 SGHRS and CDR2 YFSETQ. The V end was cut by 7 bases, the J end by 0 bases, with 13 bases between. This CDR3 comprises 14 residues. CDR3 sequence: CASGQENMNTEAFF. The CDR3 nucleotides read TGCGCCAGCGGGCAGGAGAACATGAACACTGAAGCTTTCTTT. Looking up the rest from reference TRBV5-1 and TRBJ1-1 gives the full variable domain: KAGVTQTPRYLIKTRGQQVTLSCSPISGHRSVSWYQQTPGQGLQFLFEYFSETQRNKGNFPGRFSGRQFSNSRSEMNVSTLELGDSALYLCASGQENMNTEAFFGQGTRLTVV.

The chain links TRBV20-1 to TRBJ1-2; 9 bases agree with TRBD1. The junction had 10 bases not matched to a gene; V was cut back by 0 bases and J by 14 bases. The CDR3 runs to 13 residues. Germline V lookup: CDR1 DFQATT, CDR2 SNEGSKA (reference sequence). For the CDR3, the DNA is TGCAGTGCTAGAGACACCCGGGGACAGGGCTCTACCTTC. This sequence encodes CSARDTRGQGSTF.

V is TRBV5-1 and J is TRBJ2-5; weak D call: TRBD2 (7 bases). The CDR3 length is 15 residues. Trimming removed 0 bases at V and 3 bases at J, with 12 bases between. Looked up from germline, CDR1 is SGHRS and CDR2 is YFSETQ. CDR3 bases: TGCGCCAGCAGCTTGGCCGCGGGGGCCGAAGAGACCCAGTACTTC. Protein: CASSLAAGAEETQYF.